This paragraph covers one T cell receptor beta chain sequence. V shed 3 bases and J shed 7 bases, with 16 bases lying between them. Looked up from germline, CDR1 is SGHNT and CDR2 is YENEEA. The CDR3 spans 15 residues. This entry belongs to a study of control samples from healthy donors and cancer patients. Libraries were prepared by immunoSEQ multiplex PCR; TCRdb keeps only in-frame clonotypes and omits some of them. This sample has about 70,000 clones, with more than 75% found just once. The specimen sequenced was PBMCs. The TCR comes from a woman in her forties or fifties with lung cancer. This rearrangement joins TRBV11-3 to TRBJ1-3, with D tentatively TRBD1 (6 bases). In DNA form, the CDR3 reads TGTGCCAGCAGCTTCCGGGGACAACAAGGGAACACCATATATTTT. Protein sequence: CASSFRGQQGNTIYF.